Listed below are T cell receptor beta chains from one sample, sequenced in a study of blood T cell repertoires in COVID-19. Method: immunoSEQ multiplex PCR; TCRdb's copy keeps in-frame clones and lacks some. This sample yields some 360,000 clones, of which approximately 89% are seen a single time; less than 5% belongs to the top ten. The sequenced material came from peripheral blood. The source of these receptors is a woman aged 55-70 years with COVID-19, enrolled during active disease. CDR3s include the opening cysteine and the closing phenylalanine or tryptophan. The D gene is left open where the match is weak. Size tells how often a clone was seen (once, few, many) or the class of an expanded clone, and some rows leave it out.

TRBD1	.	TRBV4-1	TRBJ2-3	CASSQRTGGADTQYF	TGCGCCAGCAGCCAAAGGACAGGGGGGGCAGATACGCAGTATTTT
.	.	TRBV10-3	TRBJ2-5	CAVGGQETQYF	TGTGCCGTAGGGGGCCAAGAGACCCAGTACTTC
TRBD2	.	TRBV12-5	TRBJ2-5	CASGRPGLAGDQETQYF	TGTGCTAGTGGTCGCCCCGGCCTAGCGGGGGACCAAGAGACCCAGTACTTC
.	.	TRBV6-5	TRBJ2-1	CASSYMGRHNEQFF	TGTGCCAGCAGTTACATGGGCCGGCACAATGAGCAGTTCTTC
TRBD2	.	TRBV6-5	TRBJ2-7	CASSYLGAGLEYEQYF	TGTGCCAGCAGTTACTTAGGAGCGGGACTGGAGTACGAGCAGTACTTC
.	.	TRBV28	TRBJ1-5	CASSLGRGNQPQHF	TGTGCCAGCAGTTTGGGGAGGGGCAATCAGCCCCAGCATTTT
TRBD1	.	TRBV6-5	TRBJ1-1	CASRRTGRVFEAFF	TGTGCCAGCAGAAGGACAGGTAGAGTCTTTGAAGCTTTCTTT
TRBD2	few	TRBV4-2	TRBJ2-7	CASSQDWRGALFF	TGTGCCAGCAGCCAAGATTGGCGGGGGGCCTTATTTTTC
TRBD1	.	TRBV9	TRBJ1-6	CASSVRGVNSPLHF	TGTGCCAGCAGCGTCAGGGGGGTAAATTCACCCCTCCACTTT
.	.	TRBV7-3	TRBJ1-2	CASSLNVGGYGYTF	TGTGCCAGCAGCTTAAACGTGGGAGGCTACGGCTACACCTTC
TRBD1	.	TRBV18	TRBJ2-1	CASSPGTGSEQFF	TGTGCCAGCTCGCCCGGGACAGGGTCCGAGCAGTTCTTC
.	once	TRBV9	TRBJ1-4	CASSPGRGAPEKLFF	TGTGCCAGCAGCCCGGGCAGGGGCGCCCCAGAAAAACTGTTTTTT
.	once	TRBV6-1	TRBJ1-1	CASSEVSGVISEAFF	TGTGCCAGCAGTGAAGTCTCGGGGGTTATCTCTGAAGCTTTCTTT
.	.	TRBV28	TRBJ2-7	CASSFQGLSYEQYF	TGTGCCAGCAGTTTCCAGGGGCTCTCCTACGAGCAGTACTTC